This TCR beta chain derives from a study of T-cell memory formation after mild COVID-19. This clonotype was recorded at least ten times. Its specificity is not known. Study results and caveats: Confirmation of SARS-CoV-2 specificity was lacking for second-wave clones peaking day 37. A second wave expanding day 15 to 37 was CD4+-biased; contracting clones were balanced. Cross-reactive memory apparently joined, as some responding clones appeared in pre-infection memory.

5'RACE primed from the constant segment yielded TCR alpha and TCR beta cDNA libraries bearing sample barcodes and UMIs. One entry per CDR3 protein results from TCRdb running MiXCR on the 5' RACE reads. In the table there are about 210,000 distinct CDR3 sequences, approximately 10% of which are singletons. Input material: PBMCs or a T cell subset sorted from them (not recorded which). This receptor was taken from a man aged 18 to 30 who had mild COVID-19 (a few samples of this study predate the infection). Cell type and time point are not known.

CDR3 coding DNA: TGCGCCAGCAGCGGTAGGACAACACAAGAGACCCAGTACTTC. Translation: CASSGRTTQETQYF. The genes are TRBV5-1 and TRBJ2-5; D is perhaps TRBD1 (5 bases). The germline CDR1 and CDR2 sequences are SGHRS and YFSETQ. Trimming took off 4 bases at V and 2 bases at J, with 12 bases between the two ends. This CDR3 has 14 residues.